This TCR beta chain comes out of a study of blood T cell repertoires in COVID-19. For the study at large: Some COVID-19 samples were acute and others convalescent; all came from the United States, Italy and Spain. T cells, B-cell-depleted T cells, or PBMCs supplied cDNA or gDNA.

As handled by the study authors: Cell counts per sample came from amplifying reference gene primers. Generated by immunoSEQ multiplex PCR, the TCRdb table keeps only in-frame clones and is missing some. The V and J calls and clone size are taken from that table; D and trimming were inferred from the DNA. The sample yields roughly 50,000 clones, 70% to 90% seen once. The V gene lost 8 bases and the J gene lost 5 bases, with 16 bases spanning the gap. The CDR3 loop spans 13 amino acids. Per the germline V gene, CDR1 is KGHSH and CDR2 is LQKENI. This chain connects TRBV18 to TRBJ2-7; no firm D call. The specimen sequenced was peripheral blood. This clonotype was obtained from a woman aged 60-70 years with acute or convalescent COVID-19. CDR3 in amino acids: CASTNLRFDEQYF. As DNA, the CDR3 is TGTGCCAGCACCAATTTACGGTTTGACGAGCAGTACTTC.